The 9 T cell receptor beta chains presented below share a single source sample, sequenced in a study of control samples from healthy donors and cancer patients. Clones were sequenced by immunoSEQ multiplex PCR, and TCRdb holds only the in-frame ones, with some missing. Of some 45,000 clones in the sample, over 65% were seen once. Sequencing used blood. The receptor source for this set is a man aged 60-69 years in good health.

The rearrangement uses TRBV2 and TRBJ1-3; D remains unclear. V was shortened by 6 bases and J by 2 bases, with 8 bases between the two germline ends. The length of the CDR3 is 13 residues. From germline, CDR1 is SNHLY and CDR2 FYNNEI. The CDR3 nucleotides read TGTGCCAGCAGCGCTAGACCTGGAAACACCATATATTTT. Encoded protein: CASSARPGNTIYF.

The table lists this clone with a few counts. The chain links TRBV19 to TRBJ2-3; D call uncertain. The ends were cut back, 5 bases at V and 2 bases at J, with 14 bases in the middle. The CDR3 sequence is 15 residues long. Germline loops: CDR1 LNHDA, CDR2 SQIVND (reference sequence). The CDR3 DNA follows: TGTGCCAGTAGTCCTCTGGGCGGCTACACAGATACGCAGTATTTT. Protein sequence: CASSPLGGYTDTQYF.

This CDR3 reads CAISTLAEISTDTQYF. For the CDR3, the DNA is TGTGCCATCAGTACACTAGCGGAGATTAGCACAGATACGCAGTATTTT. This chain uses TRBV10-3 with TRBJ2-3, with TRBD2 matching over 8 bases. CDR1 and CDR2 from the germline V gene are ENHRY and SYGVKD. Trimming removed 5 bases from V and 0 bases from J; junction bases left unmatched: 7. The CDR3 spans 16 residues.

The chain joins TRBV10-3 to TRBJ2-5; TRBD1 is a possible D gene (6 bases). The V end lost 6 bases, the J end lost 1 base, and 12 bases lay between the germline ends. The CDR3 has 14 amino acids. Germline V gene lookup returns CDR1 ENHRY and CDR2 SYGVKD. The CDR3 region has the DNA TGTGCCATCAGGGCCGGGACACCCCAAGAGACCCAGTACTTC. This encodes CAIRAGTPQETQYF.

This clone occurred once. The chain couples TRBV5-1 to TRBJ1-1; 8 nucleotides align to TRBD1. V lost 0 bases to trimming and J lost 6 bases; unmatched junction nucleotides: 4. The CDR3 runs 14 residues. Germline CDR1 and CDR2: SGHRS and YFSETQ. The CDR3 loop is CASSLGTGFSEAFF. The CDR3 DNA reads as TGCGCCAGCAGCTTGGGGACAGGGTTCTCTGAAGCTTTCTTT.

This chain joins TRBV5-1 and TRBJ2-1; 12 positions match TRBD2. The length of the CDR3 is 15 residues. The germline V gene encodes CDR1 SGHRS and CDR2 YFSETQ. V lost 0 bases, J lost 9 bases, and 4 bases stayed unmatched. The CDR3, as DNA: TGCGCCAGCAGCTTGGAGGCTAGCGGGAGGGGTGAGCAGTTCTTC. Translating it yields CASSLEASGRGEQFF.

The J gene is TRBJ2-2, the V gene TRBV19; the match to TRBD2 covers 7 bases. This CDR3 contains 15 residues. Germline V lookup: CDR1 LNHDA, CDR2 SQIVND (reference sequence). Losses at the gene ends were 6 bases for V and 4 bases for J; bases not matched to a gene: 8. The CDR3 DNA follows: TGTGCCAGTAGACCTAAGCGGGATGGCACCGGGGAGCTGTTTTTT. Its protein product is CASRPKRDGTGELFF.

The chain's CDR3 is CASSGRFYEQYF. The CDR3 region has the DNA TGTGCCAGCAGCGGCCGCTTCTACGAGCAGTACTTC. The genes are TRBV3-1 (or the pseudogene TRBV3-2) and TRBJ2-7, with D hard to call. CDR3 length equals 12 residues. V lost 5 bases to trimming and J lost 3 bases, with 8 bases between them. Germline V lookup: CDR1 LGHDT, CDR2 YNNKEL (reference sequence).

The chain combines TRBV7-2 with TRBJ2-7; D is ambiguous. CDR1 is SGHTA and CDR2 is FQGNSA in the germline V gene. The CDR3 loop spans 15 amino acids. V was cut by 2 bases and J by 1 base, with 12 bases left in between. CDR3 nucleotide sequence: TGTGCCAGCAGCTTATGGATTGGCGGATCCTACGAGCAGTACTTC. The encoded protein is CASSLWIGGSYEQYF. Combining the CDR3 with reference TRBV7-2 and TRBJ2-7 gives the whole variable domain GAGVSQSPSNKVTEKGKDVELRCDPISGHTALYWYRQSLGQGLEFLIYFQGNSAPDKSGLPSDRFSAERTGGSVSTLTIQRTQQEDSAVYLCASSLWIGGSYEQYFGPGTRLTVT.